The rows below give T cell receptor beta chains drawn from one sample of a study of early T cells in non-severe SARS-CoV-2 infection. TCRdb re-analysed the 5' RACE reads in MiXCR, keeping a single row per CDR3 protein. The sample contains about 92,000 distinct CDR3 sequences, approximately 14% of which appear only once. Sample: whole blood. These receptors were obtained from an adult who was a healthcare worker with PCR-confirmed SARS-CoV-2 infection or an uninfected control (not recorded which). Each CDR3 is given with its conserved first and last residue. The D gene is left open where the match is weak. The size of a clone is reported for some rows only, either as once, few or many, or as a class for expanded clones.

cdr3_aa	cdr3_nt	d_call	j_call	v_call	clone_size
CASSPSGANYGYTF	TGTGCCAGCAGTCCTTCCGGGGCTAACTATGGCTACACCTTC	.	TRBJ1-2	TRBV27	.
CASRTGHSSGANVLTF	TGTGCCAGCAGAACGGGGCACTCCTCTGGGGCCAACGTCCTGACTTTC	.	TRBJ2-6	TRBV6-1	many
CASSRDGDYEQYF	TGTGCCAGCTCCCGAGACGGAGACTACGAGCAGTACTTC	.	TRBJ2-7	TRBV18	few
CASSHRQGRGYTF	TGTGCCAGCAGCCATCGACAGGGGAGAGGCTACACCTTC	TRBD1	TRBJ1-2	TRBV7-2	many
CSARGSYTPIDEQYF	TGCAGTGCTAGAGGCTCATATACACCGATCGACGAGCAGTACTTC	.	TRBJ2-7	TRBV20-1	few
CSVTRLAVTDTQYF	TGCAGCGTAACGCGCCTAGCGGTCACAGATACGCAGTATTTT	TRBD2	TRBJ2-3	TRBV29-1	many
CAISRQDMDTEAFF	TGTGCCATCAGTCGGCAGGATATGGACACTGAAGCTTTCTTT	.	TRBJ1-1	TRBV10-3	few
CASSRWGGLARSANEQYF	TGTGCCAGCAGCCGATGGGGGGGACTAGCGAGAAGTGCCAACGAGCAGTACTTC	TRBD2	TRBJ2-7	TRBV6-5	many
CAIGLAGRYEQYF	TGTGCCATCGGACTAGCGGGGAGGTACGAGCAGTACTTC	TRBD2	TRBJ2-7	TRBV6-1	.
CASSKTPQPSGSDQETQYF	TGTGCCAGCAGTAAAACTCCCCAGCCTAGCGGGAGTGACCAAGAGACCCAGTACTTC	.	TRBJ2-5	TRBV21-1	few
CSSVGLAGVGDEQFF	TGCAGCTCCGTCGGGCTAGCGGGAGTAGGCGATGAGCAGTTCTTC	TRBD2	TRBJ2-1	TRBV29-1	few
CASGPAGAHEQYF	TGCGCCAGCGGACCAGCGGGAGCTCACGAGCAGTACTTC	TRBD2	TRBJ2-7	TRBV5-1	.
CASKGSYNEQFF	TGTGCCAGCAAGGGCTCCTACAATGAGCAGTTCTTC	.	TRBJ2-1	TRBV6-6	few
CAWGEATEAFF	TGTGCCTGGGGGGAGGCCACTGAAGCTTTCTTT	.	TRBJ1-1	TRBV30	.
CASIDGDTIYF	TGCGCCAGCATCGATGGAGACACCATATATTTT	.	TRBJ1-3	TRBV5-1	.
CASSEGPRSYNEQFF	TGTGCCAGTAGTGAGGGACCCCGCTCCTACAATGAGCAGTTCTTC	.	TRBJ2-1	TRBV19	many
CSASPDRGSNQPQHF	TGCAGTGCTAGCCCGGACAGGGGGAGCAATCAGCCCCAGCATTTT	TRBD1	TRBJ1-5	TRBV20-1	few
CASSKGLYNEQFF	TGTGCCAGCAGCAAGGGACTATACAATGAGCAGTTCTTC	TRBD2	TRBJ2-1	TRBV6-2/TRBV6-3	.